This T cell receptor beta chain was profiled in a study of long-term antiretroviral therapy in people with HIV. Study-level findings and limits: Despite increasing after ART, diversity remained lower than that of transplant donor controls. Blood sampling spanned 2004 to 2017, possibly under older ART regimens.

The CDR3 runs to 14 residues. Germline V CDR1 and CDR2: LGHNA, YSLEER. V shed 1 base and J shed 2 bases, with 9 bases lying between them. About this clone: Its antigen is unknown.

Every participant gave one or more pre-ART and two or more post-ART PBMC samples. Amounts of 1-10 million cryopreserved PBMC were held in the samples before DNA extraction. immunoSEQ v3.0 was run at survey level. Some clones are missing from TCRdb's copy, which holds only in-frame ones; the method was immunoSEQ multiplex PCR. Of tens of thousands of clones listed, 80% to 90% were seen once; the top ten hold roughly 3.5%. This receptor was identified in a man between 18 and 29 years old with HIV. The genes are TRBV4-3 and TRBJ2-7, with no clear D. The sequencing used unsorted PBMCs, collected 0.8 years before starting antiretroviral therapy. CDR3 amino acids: CASSQGTSAYEQYF. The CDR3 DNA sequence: TGCGCCAGCAGCCAAGGGACGTCCGCCTACGAGCAGTACTTC.